A selection of T cell receptor beta chains follows, all from one sample in a study of blood T cells in healthy people across ages. TCRdb fed the 5' RACE reads into MiXCR, producing one record per CDR3 protein. This repertoire shows roughly 680,000 distinct CDR3 sequences, more than 40% found once; its top ten account for roughly 30%. Sequencing input: blood. The receptors were sampled from a woman aged 55-70 years in good health. Both conserved end residues are part of each CDR3. Each record gives: V gene, CDR3 length, D gene, clone size, J gene, CDR3 protein, CDR3 DNA. A D gene is named only where the DNA matches it firmly. The size field is filled for only some rows; it gives once, few, many or a size class.

v_gene: TRBV7-9
len: 17
d_gene: TRBD2
abundance: NA
j_gene: TRBJ2-7
CDR3aa: CASSKMPGLAFSYEQYF
CDR3nt: TGTGCCAGCAGCAAAATGCCGGGACTAGCGTTTTCCTACGAGCAGTACTTC

v_gene: TRBV6-2/TRBV6-3
len: 14
d_gene: NA
abundance: many
j_gene: TRBJ2-3
CDR3aa: CASSPSGSTDTQYF
CDR3nt: TGTGCCAGCAGCCCGAGCGGGAGCACAGATACGCAGTATTTT

v_gene: TRBV7-2
len: 12
d_gene: NA
abundance: NA
j_gene: TRBJ1-1
CDR3aa: CASSLDLPEAFF
CDR3nt: TGTGCCAGCAGCTTAGATCTTCCTGAAGCTTTCTTT

v_gene: TRBV20-1
len: 16
d_gene: TRBD2
abundance: NA
j_gene: TRBJ2-7
CDR3aa: CSARGVAGGPVYEQYF
CDR3nt: TGCAGTGCCAGAGGTGTAGCGGGAGGGCCGGTCTACGAGCAGTACTTC

v_gene: TRBV2
len: 16
d_gene: NA
abundance: NA
j_gene: TRBJ2-5
CDR3aa: CASRVLGVKSQETQYF
CDR3nt: TGTGCCAGTAGGGTATTAGGGGTTAAGTCTCAAGAGACCCAGTACTTC

v_gene: TRBV20-1
len: 15
d_gene: NA
abundance: NA
j_gene: TRBJ2-5
CDR3aa: CSARPARADGGTQYF
CDR3nt: TGCAGTGCTAGACCTGCACGAGCGGACGGGGGGACCCAGTACTTC

v_gene: TRBV29-1
len: 14
d_gene: NA
abundance: NA
j_gene: TRBJ1-2
CDR3aa: CSVDGQGYSYGYTF
CDR3nt: TGCAGCGTTGATGGGCAGGGCTATAGCTATGGCTACACCTTC

v_gene: TRBV18
len: 15
d_gene: TRBD2
abundance: NA
j_gene: TRBJ2-7
CDR3aa: CASLAGTSGSYEQYF
CDR3nt: TGTGCCAGCCTGGCCGGGACTAGCGGTTCCTACGAGCAGTACTTC

v_gene: TRBV5-1
len: 13
d_gene: NA
abundance: NA
j_gene: TRBJ1-2
CDR3aa: CASSLEGTGFYTF
CDR3nt: TGCGCCAGCAGCTTGGAAGGTACAGGGTTCTACACCTTC

v_gene: TRBV18
len: 19
d_gene: TRBD1
abundance: few
j_gene: TRBJ2-3
CDR3aa: CASSPSRHAGTVLTDTQYF
CDR3nt: TGTGCCAGCTCACCATCCCGCCATGCCGGGACAGTTCTCACAGATACGCAGTATTTT

v_gene: TRBV5-6
len: 16
d_gene: TRBD2
abundance: many
j_gene: TRBJ2-1
CDR3aa: CASSLRGTSGRNEQFF
CDR3nt: TGTGCCAGCAGCCTGCGGGGGACTAGCGGGAGAAATGAGCAGTTCTTC

v_gene: TRBV7-2
len: 15
d_gene: TRBD1
abundance: NA
j_gene: TRBJ2-2
CDR3aa: CASSLPTGWSGELFF
CDR3nt: TGTGCCAGCAGCTTACCGACAGGGTGGTCCGGGGAGCTGTTTTTT

v_gene: TRBV4-3
len: 14
d_gene: TRBD2
abundance: few
j_gene: TRBJ2-5
CDR3aa: CASRRASGSNEQYF
CDR3nt: TGCGCCAGCAGACGGGCTAGCGGGAGCAATGAGCAGTACTTC

v_gene: TRBV13
len: 14
d_gene: TRBD1
abundance: few
j_gene: TRBJ1-1
CDR3aa: CASMTGGAYTEAFF
CDR3nt: TGTGCCAGCATGACAGGGGGCGCGTATACTGAAGCTTTCTTT

v_gene: TRBV6-1
len: 12
d_gene: NA
abundance: NA
j_gene: TRBJ2-7
CDR3aa: CASGQAGYEQYF
CDR3nt: TGTGCCAGCGGACAGGCGGGGTACGAGCAGTACTTC

v_gene: TRBV2
len: 14
d_gene: TRBD1
abundance: once
j_gene: TRBJ2-5
CDR3aa: CASRPTGGGETQYF
CDR3nt: TGTGCCAGCAGGCCAACAGGGGGAGGAGAGACCCAGTACTTC

v_gene: TRBV20-1
len: 12
d_gene: TRBD1
abundance: NA
j_gene: TRBJ2-7
CDR3aa: CSARTGTSRQYF
CDR3nt: TGCAGTGCGCGGACAGGGACCTCCAGGCAGTACTTC

v_gene: TRBV7-9
len: 14
d_gene: NA
abundance: NA
j_gene: TRBJ2-7
CDR3aa: CASSLASIDYEQYF
CDR3nt: TGTGCCAGCAGCTTAGCGAGCATCGACTACGAGCAGTACTTC

v_gene: TRBV29-1
len: 15
d_gene: NA
abundance: NA
j_gene: TRBJ1-2
CDR3aa: CSVEGSAKGLYGYTF
CDR3nt: TGCAGCGTTGAAGGGTCAGCGAAGGGCCTCTATGGCTACACCTTC

v_gene: TRBV6-5
len: 14
d_gene: NA
abundance: NA
j_gene: TRBJ2-7
CDR3aa: CASSNRDIFYEQYF
CDR3nt: TGTGCCAGCAGTAATCGGGACATCTTCTACGAGCAGTACTTC

v_gene: TRBV7-2
len: 15
d_gene: TRBD2
abundance: NA
j_gene: TRBJ2-5
CDR3aa: CVSWTSGSYQETQYF
CDR3nt: TGTGTCAGCTGGACTAGCGGGAGTTATCAAGAGACCCAGTACTTC

v_gene: TRBV6-2/TRBV6-3
len: 13
d_gene: NA
abundance: NA
j_gene: TRBJ2-1
CDR3aa: CASTDLPSVKQFF
CDR3nt: TGTGCCAGCACCGACCTACCCTCGGTGAAGCAGTTCTTC

v_gene: TRBV20-1
len: 15
d_gene: TRBD2
abundance: few
j_gene: TRBJ2-7
CDR3aa: CSARPASGSPYEQYF
CDR3nt: TGCAGTGCTAGACCCGCTAGCGGGAGCCCCTACGAGCAGTACTTC

v_gene: TRBV9
len: 15
d_gene: TRBD2
abundance: many
j_gene: TRBJ2-5
CDR3aa: CASSLGLAGGETQYF
CDR3nt: TGTGCCAGCAGCCTAGGACTAGCGGGAGGCGAGACCCAGTACTTC

v_gene: TRBV5-1
len: 14
d_gene: NA
abundance: NA
j_gene: TRBJ1-6
CDR3aa: CASSLAGFGSPLHF
CDR3nt: TGCGCCAGCAGCTTGGCCGGATTTGGCTCACCCCTCCACTTT

v_gene: TRBV7-2
len: 13
d_gene: NA
abundance: few
j_gene: TRBJ1-5
CDR3aa: CASSPRVDQPQHF
CDR3nt: TGTGCCAGCAGCCCCCGGGTTGATCAGCCCCAGCATTTT

v_gene: TRBV18
len: 12
d_gene: NA
abundance: NA
j_gene: TRBJ2-7
CDR3aa: CASSPAIYEQYF
CDR3nt: TGTGCCAGCTCACCCGCAATCTACGAGCAGTACTTC

v_gene: TRBV29-1
len: 16
d_gene: TRBD2
abundance: NA
j_gene: TRBJ2-6
CDR3aa: CSVDPAGGSGANVLTF
CDR3nt: TGCAGCGTTGACCCAGCGGGGGGCTCTGGGGCCAACGTCCTGACTTTC

v_gene: TRBV4-1
len: 16
d_gene: TRBD1
abundance: NA
j_gene: TRBJ1-5
CDR3aa: CASSQLQGAWDQPQHF
CDR3nt: TGCGCCAGCAGCCAGCTACAGGGGGCTTGGGATCAGCCCCAGCATTTT

v_gene: TRBV6-1
len: 14
d_gene: NA
abundance: few
j_gene: TRBJ2-7
CDR3aa: CASMRWGREYEQYF
CDR3nt: TGTGCCAGCATGCGGTGGGGCAGGGAATACGAGCAGTACTTC

v_gene: TRBV24-1
len: 13
d_gene: NA
abundance: NA
j_gene: TRBJ2-5
CDR3aa: CATSGGATETQYF
CDR3nt: TGTGCCACCAGTGGCGGGGCCACGGAGACCCAGTACTTC

v_gene: TRBV20-1
len: 13
d_gene: NA
abundance: NA
j_gene: TRBJ1-2
CDR3aa: CSARDGFTLGYTF
CDR3nt: TGTAGTGCTAGAGATGGTTTTACGCTAGGCTACACCTTC

v_gene: TRBV28
len: 16
d_gene: NA
abundance: NA
j_gene: TRBJ2-2
CDR3aa: CASTLRGATNTGELFF
CDR3nt: TGTGCCAGCACCCTCCGGGGAGCAACGAACACCGGGGAGCTGTTTTTT

v_gene: TRBV9
len: 14
d_gene: NA
abundance: NA
j_gene: TRBJ1-4
CDR3aa: CASSYDSVNEKLFF
CDR3nt: TGTGCCAGCAGCTATGACAGCGTTAATGAAAAACTGTTTTTT

v_gene: TRBV4-3
len: 15
d_gene: NA
abundance: few
j_gene: TRBJ1-4
CDR3aa: CASSQVDATNEKLFF
CDR3nt: TGCGCCAGCAGCCAAGTAGATGCAACTAATGAAAAACTGTTTTTT

v_gene: TRBV29-1
len: 21
d_gene: NA
abundance: NA
j_gene: TRBJ2-7
CDR3aa: CSVGKGLLPTRYQEMPYEQYF
CDR3nt: TGCAGCGTTGGTAAGGGACTGCTCCCAACCCGCTATCAGGAGATGCCATACGAGCAGTACTTC

v_gene: TRBV10-3
len: 12
d_gene: NA
abundance: NA
j_gene: TRBJ2-7
CDR3aa: CAIRTTQDEQYF
CDR3nt: TGTGCCATCAGGACTACCCAGGATGAGCAGTACTTC

v_gene: TRBV7-8
len: 15
d_gene: NA
abundance: NA
j_gene: TRBJ2-3
CDR3aa: CASSLGGAHTDTQYF
CDR3nt: TGTGCCAGCAGCTTAGGGGGGGCACACACAGATACGCAGTATTTT

v_gene: TRBV29-1
len: 11
d_gene: NA
abundance: NA
j_gene: TRBJ1-1
CDR3aa: CSVEKASSAFF
CDR3nt: TGCAGCGTTGAAAAGGCGAGTTCAGCTTTCTTT

v_gene: TRBV4-2
len: 15
d_gene: NA
abundance: once
j_gene: TRBJ2-7
CDR3aa: CASSQEGGSSYEQYF
CDR3nt: TGTGCCAGCAGCCAAGAGGGCGGAAGCTCCTACGAGCAGTACTTC

v_gene: TRBV6-6
len: 17
d_gene: NA
abundance: NA
j_gene: TRBJ2-3
CDR3aa: CASSYSNGQYNADTQYF
CDR3nt: TGTGCCAGCAGTTACTCGAACGGACAGTATAACGCAGATACGCAGTATTTT

v_gene: TRBV4-3
len: 15
d_gene: NA
abundance: NA
j_gene: TRBJ2-3
CDR3aa: CASSQEGRGLDTQYF
CDR3nt: TGCGCCAGCAGCCAAGAAGGGCGGGGACTGGATACGCAGTATTTT

v_gene: TRBV2
len: 13
d_gene: NA
abundance: few
j_gene: TRBJ1-2
CDR3aa: CASSDSMVDGYTF
CDR3nt: TGTGCCAGCAGTGACTCGATGGTCGATGGCTACACCTTC

v_gene: TRBV12-5
len: 20
d_gene: NA
abundance: NA
j_gene: TRBJ2-1
CDR3aa: CASGLDAWRDQSHHSNEQFF
CDR3nt: TGTGCTAGTGGTTTGGACGCGTGGCGGGATCAATCCCACCATTCCAATGAGCAGTTCTTC

v_gene: TRBV10-3
len: 13
d_gene: NA
abundance: few
j_gene: TRBJ2-7
CDR3aa: CAISDVVAYEQYF
CDR3nt: TGTGCCATCAGTGATGTCGTAGCCTACGAGCAGTACTTC

v_gene: TRBV7-2
len: 15
d_gene: TRBD2
abundance: few
j_gene: TRBJ2-2
CDR3aa: CASSFGGGVSGELFF
CDR3nt: TGTGCCAGCAGCTTCGGGGGAGGGGTTTCCGGGGAGCTGTTTTTT

v_gene: TRBV12-3/TRBV12-4
len: 14
d_gene: NA
abundance: NA
j_gene: TRBJ1-2
CDR3aa: CASSLAGANYGYTF
CDR3nt: TGTGCCAGCAGTTTGGCAGGGGCTAACTATGGCTACACCTTC

v_gene: TRBV20-1
len: 15
d_gene: NA
abundance: NA
j_gene: TRBJ2-4
CDR3aa: CSAFGRAVAKNIQYF
CDR3nt: TGCAGTGCTTTCGGACGAGCAGTAGCCAAAAACATTCAGTACTTC

v_gene: TRBV6-2/TRBV6-3
len: 13
d_gene: NA
abundance: NA
j_gene: TRBJ1-1
CDR3aa: CASSYEWGIEAFF
CDR3nt: TGTGCCAGCAGTTACGAGTGGGGAATAGAAGCTTTCTTT

v_gene: TRBV9
len: 14
d_gene: NA
abundance: NA
j_gene: TRBJ1-2
CDR3aa: CASSAGHPYYGYTF
CDR3nt: TGTGCCAGCAGCGCAGGACACCCGTACTATGGCTACACCTTC